The 3 T cell receptor beta chains presented below share a single source sample, sequenced in a study of tumor-infiltrating lymphocytes in primary liver carcinoma. TCR beta cDNA came from about 450 ng total RNA, primed with a constant-region primer. Each TCR beta library was derived from three nested multiplex PCR rounds that employed slightly modified ARM-PCR. Use of TRBV1-TRBV30 forward primers with a C-beta reverse primer characterized the first two PCR rounds, which lasted about 10 cycles each. TCRdb itself ran the multiplex PCR reads through MiXCR, one entry per CDR3 protein. The table lists about 120,000 distinct CDR3 sequences, nearly 70% of them singletons. Joint extraction of RNA and DNA used roughly 20-33 mg of bulk tissue that was unsorted. Material for sequencing was tumor-adjacent normal liver tissue. The receptors were gathered from a woman aged 60-70 years with primary liver carcinoma and hepatitis B virus infection.

This clonotype was found a few times. A read error may produce the germline difference seen at one junction end. The V call is TRBV12-3 or TRBV12-4, the J call TRBJ1-5; D may be TRBD1 (5 bases). This CDR3 has 14 amino acids. The CDR3 DNA follows: TGTGCCAGCAATTCAGGGTCGGGGGATCAGCCCCGGCATTTT. As protein: CASNSGSGDQPRHF.

The gene calls are TRBV11-1 and TRBJ2-1; D is uncertain. The CDR3 extends over 13 amino acids. The V and J ends lost 9 bases and 7 bases respectively, with 16 bases between them. Germline V gene sequence: CDR1 SGHAT, CDR2 FQDESV (reference sequence). CDR3 bases: TGTGCCAGTAGCATCGGCATGGATAATGAGCAGTTCTTC. It translates to CASSIGMDNEQFF.

The gene calls are TRBV20-1 and TRBJ1-2; D remains ambiguous. The CDR3 has 13 amino acids. The germline CDR1 and CDR2 sequences are DFQATT and SNEGSKA (reference sequence). The germline V and J ends were trimmed by 1 base and 8 bases, with 14 bases remaining between them. The CDR3 loop reads CSARVTDRGGYTF. CDR3 DNA: TGCAGTGCTAGAGTGACGGACCGGGGAGGCTACACCTTC.